Listed below are T cell receptor beta chains from one sample, sequenced in a study of blood T cell repertoires in COVID-19. The assay was immunoSEQ multiplex PCR, and TCRdb's table has in-frame clones only and misses some. Here the sample spans 150,000 or so clones, approximately 87% being singletons. Sequenced material: PBMCs or T cells enriched from blood (not recorded which). These TCRs come from a woman aged 50 to 60 who had recovered from COVID-19. Both conserved end residues are part of each CDR3. The D gene is left open where the match is weak. Some rows have no size entry. The others give once, few or many, or a class for an expanded clone.

J,size,D,V,DNA,CDR3
TRBJ1-1,NA,NA,TRBV6-5,TGTGCCAGCACCGACAGGTTGAACACTGAAGCTTTCTTT,CASTDRLNTEAFF
TRBJ2-3,NA,TRBD2,TRBV9,TGTGCCAGCAGCTCCCGCAGCGGGGGAGCACCAGATACGCAGTATTTT,CASSSRSGGAPDTQYF
TRBJ1-4,NA,NA,TRBV14,TGTGCCAGCAGCCAAGGTCTGGGCAGGGAAAATGAAAAACTGTTTTTT,CASSQGLGRENEKLFF
TRBJ2-3,once,TRBD1,TRBV6-1,TGTGCCAGCAGTGACATAGGACAGGGATATGATACGCAGTATTTT,CASSDIGQGYDTQYF
TRBJ2-2,NA,NA,TRBV11-2,TGTGCCAGCAGCTCCCCTGCTCAGGGTGTTAGGGAGCTGTTTTTT,CASSSPAQGVRELFF
TRBJ1-3,NA,NA,TRBV6-1,TGTGCCAGCAGTGAAGCCGTCCACAGGGGAAACACCATATATTTT,CASSEAVHRGNTIYF
TRBJ1-1,NA,NA,TRBV7-9,TGTGCCAGCAGCTTGGGACTGAGGAACACTGAAGCTTTCTTT,CASSLGLRNTEAFF
TRBJ2-3,NA,TRBD2,TRBV27,TGTGCCAGCCTACTAGGGTCCCCTAGGCAAGCGGGAGTTGCAGATACGCAGTATTTT,CASLLGSPRQAGVADTQYF
TRBJ1-2,NA,TRBD1,TRBV11-3,TGTGCCAGCAGCTGGGGGACAGACGCTAACTATGGCTACACCTTC,CASSWGTDANYGYTF
TRBJ2-1,NA,NA,TRBV4-2,TGTGCCAGCAGCCCGGGGGGTTACAGGGGGGACAATGAGCAGTTCTTC,CASSPGGYRGDNEQFF
TRBJ2-1,NA,TRBD1,TRBV18,TGTGCCAGCTCACGAACCGGGACAGACCTGGGGGAGCAGTTCTTC,CASSRTGTDLGEQFF
TRBJ2-5,NA,TRBD2,TRBV7-9,TGTGCCAGCCAAGCCGGGACTAGGAGTGTGGAGACCCAGTACTTC,CASQAGTRSVETQYF
TRBJ2-3,NA,NA,TRBV4-3,TGCGCCAGCAGCCAAGGGACAGGGAGGGCAGATACGCAGTATTTT,CASSQGTGRADTQYF
TRBJ1-1,NA,NA,TRBV30,TGTGCCTGGAGCGTGAACACTGAAGCTTTCTTT,CAWSVNTEAFF
TRBJ1-2,NA,NA,TRBV6-5,TGTGCCAGCAGTCAGGACAAATTTAACTATGGCTACACCTTC,CASSQDKFNYGYTF
TRBJ1-2,NA,NA,TRBV11-2,TGTGCCAGCAGCCCAAGACAGCTCTATGGCTACACCTTC,CASSPRQLYGYTF
TRBJ1-2,NA,TRBD1,TRBV28,TGTGCCAGCAGTTCTTCTCCGGGACAGAGGATTTCTAACTATGGCTACACCTTC,CASSSSPGQRISNYGYTF
TRBJ2-6,few,NA,TRBV9,TGTGCCAGCAGGGGACATACCTCTGGGGCCAACGTCCTGACTTTC,CASRGHTSGANVLTF
TRBJ2-1,NA,NA,TRBV11-2,TGTGCCAGCAGCTTAGCGGCAGGGATCGTGGGCAATGAGCAGTTCTTC,CASSLAAGIVGNEQFF
TRBJ2-2,NA,NA,TRBV19,TGTGCCAGTATCCTTATGGGGGGTTACACCGGGGAGCTGTTTTTT,CASILMGGYTGELFF
TRBJ1-1,once,NA,TRBV30,TGTGCCTGCCCCATCATGAACACTGAAGCTTTCTTT,CACPIMNTEAFF
TRBJ1-2,NA,NA,TRBV6-6,TGTGCCATAAAGTCGACAAGCTATGGCTACACCTTC,CAIKSTSYGYTF
TRBJ2-3,NA,TRBD1,TRBV4-1,TGCGCCAGCATCCCGGGACAGGGTAGGACAGATACGCAGTATTTT,CASIPGQGRTDTQYF
TRBJ1-1,NA,NA,TRBV7-9,TGTGCCAGCAGTCCCCCGGGATGGCCGTCGGCCTTCTTT,CASSPPGWPSAFF
TRBJ2-5,NA,TRBD2,TRBV18,TGTGCCAGCTCACCACGGGAGGGGAAGACCCAGTACTTC,CASSPREGKTQYF
TRBJ1-2,NA,NA,TRBV14,TGTGCCAGCAGCCAAGGGTCTTGGGGAGATGGCTACACCTTC,CASSQGSWGDGYTF
TRBJ1-1,NA,TRBD1,TRBV5-4,TGTGCCAGCAGCCGGACAGGGGTCCCCTTGAACACTGAAGCTTTCTTT,CASSRTGVPLNTEAFF
TRBJ1-6,NA,NA,TRBV5-4,TGTGCCAGCGGAGGGGCTCCAGGGCTTTCTTCACCCCTCCACTTT,CASGGAPGLSSPLHF
TRBJ1-1,NA,NA,TRBV5-1,TGCGCCAGCAGCCTGTATGACACTGAAGCTTTCTTT,CASSLYDTEAFF
TRBJ1-1,NA,TRBD1,TRBV4-1,TGCGCCAGCAGCCAAGGTCTCAGGGGGCCTGAAGCTTTCTTT,CASSQGLRGPEAFF
TRBJ2-1,few,TRBD2,TRBV24-1,TGTGCCACTTGCCGCGGGGGTCAGTACAATGAGCAGTTCTTC,CATCRGGQYNEQFF
TRBJ2-1,NA,NA,TRBV11-2,TGTGCCAGCAGCCGGGGCGGGGGCGGTTCCTACAATGAGCAGTTCTTC,CASSRGGGGSYNEQFF
TRBJ1-2,NA,TRBD1,TRBV20-1,TGCAGTGCTAGTCCCACAGGGGGTGAATATGGCTACACCTTC,CSASPTGGEYGYTF
TRBJ2-1,NA,TRBD1,TRBV29-1,TGCAGCGTTGGGACAGGGGACTGGAATGAGCAGTTCTTC,CSVGTGDWNEQFF
TRBJ1-5,NA,TRBD1,TRBV18,TGTGCCAGCTCACCAGACAGGGAGGTAGGGCCCCAGCATTTT,CASSPDREVGPQHF
TRBJ1-2,NA,NA,TRBV3-1/TRBV3-2,TGTGCCAGCAGCCATGGGTCGGGCTATGGCTACACCTTC,CASSHGSGYGYTF
TRBJ2-1,NA,NA,TRBV9,TGTGCCAGCAGTGGGGGCCCCTACAATGAGCAGTTCTTC,CASSGGPYNEQFF
TRBJ1-5,NA,NA,TRBV20-1,TGCAGTGCTAGTGGGCTGGTACTAAGCAATCAGCCCCAGCATTTT,CSASGLVLSNQPQHF
TRBJ1-2,NA,TRBD1,TRBV11-2,TGTGCCACGAATCCAAACTGGGACAGCAACTATGGCTACACCTTC,CATNPNWDSNYGYTF
TRBJ2-1,NA,TRBD2,TRBV9,TGTGCCAGCAGCGAGACTAGCGGCTCCTACAATGAGCAGTTCTTC,CASSETSGSYNEQFF
TRBJ1-2,once,TRBD1,TRBV5-1,TGCGCCAGCAGCTGGACCCCGACAGGGGGCGATCATGGCTACACCTTC,CASSWTPTGGDHGYTF
TRBJ2-3,NA,TRBD2,TRBV7-6,TGTGCCAGCAGCTTAGGACTAGCGGGGGATATAGATACGCAGTATTTT,CASSLGLAGDIDTQYF